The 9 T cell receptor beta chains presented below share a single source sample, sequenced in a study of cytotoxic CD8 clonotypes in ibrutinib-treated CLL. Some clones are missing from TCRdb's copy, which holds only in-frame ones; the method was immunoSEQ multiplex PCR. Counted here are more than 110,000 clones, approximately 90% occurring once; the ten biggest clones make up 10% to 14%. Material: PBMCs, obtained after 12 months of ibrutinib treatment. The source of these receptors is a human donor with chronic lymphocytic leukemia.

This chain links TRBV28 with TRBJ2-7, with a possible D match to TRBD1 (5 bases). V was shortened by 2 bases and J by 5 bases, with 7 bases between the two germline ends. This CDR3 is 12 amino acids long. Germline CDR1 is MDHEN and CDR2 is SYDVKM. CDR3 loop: CASSLTQDEQYF. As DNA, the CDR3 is TGTGCCAGCAGTTTAACACAGGACGAGCAGTACTTC. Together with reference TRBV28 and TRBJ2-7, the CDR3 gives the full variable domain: DVKVTQSSRYLVKRTGEKVFLECVQDMDHENMFWYRQDPGLGLRLIYFSYDVKMKEKGDIPEGYSVSREKKERFSLILESASTNQTSMYLCASSLTQDEQYFGPGTRLTVT.

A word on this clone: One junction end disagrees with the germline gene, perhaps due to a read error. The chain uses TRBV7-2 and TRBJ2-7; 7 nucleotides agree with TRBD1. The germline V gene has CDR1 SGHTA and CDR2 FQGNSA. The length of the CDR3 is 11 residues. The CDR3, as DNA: TGTGCCAGCAGCTTAGGTACAGGGGTGGACTTC. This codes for CASSLGTGVDF.

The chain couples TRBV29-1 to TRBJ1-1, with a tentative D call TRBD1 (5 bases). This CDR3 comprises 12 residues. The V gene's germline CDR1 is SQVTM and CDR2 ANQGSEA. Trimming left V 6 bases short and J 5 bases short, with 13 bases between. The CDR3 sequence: CSVRGDLTEAFF. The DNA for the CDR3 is TGCAGCGTCCGAGGGGATCTAACTGAAGCTTTCTTT.

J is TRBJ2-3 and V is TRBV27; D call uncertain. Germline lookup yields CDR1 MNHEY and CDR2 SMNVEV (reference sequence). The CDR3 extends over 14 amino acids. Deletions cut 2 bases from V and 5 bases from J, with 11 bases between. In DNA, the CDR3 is TGTGCCAGCAGTTTACTTCCCTCCGGAGATACGCAGTATTTT. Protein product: CASSLLPSGDTQYF.

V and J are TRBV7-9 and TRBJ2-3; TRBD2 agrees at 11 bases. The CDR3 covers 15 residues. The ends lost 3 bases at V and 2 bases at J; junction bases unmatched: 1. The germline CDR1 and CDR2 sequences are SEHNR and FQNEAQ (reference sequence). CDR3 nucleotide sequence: TGTGCCAGCAGCTTGGGACTAGCGGACACAGATACGCAGTATTTT. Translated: CASSLGLADTDTQYF.

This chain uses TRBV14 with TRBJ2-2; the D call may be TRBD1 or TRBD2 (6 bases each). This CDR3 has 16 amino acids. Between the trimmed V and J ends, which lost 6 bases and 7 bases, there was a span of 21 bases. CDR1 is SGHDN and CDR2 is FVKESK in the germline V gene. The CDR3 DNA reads TGTGCCAGCAGTTCGGGGGCCCCCTATTGGAGCGGGGAGCTGTTTTTT. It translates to CASSSGAPYWSGELFF.

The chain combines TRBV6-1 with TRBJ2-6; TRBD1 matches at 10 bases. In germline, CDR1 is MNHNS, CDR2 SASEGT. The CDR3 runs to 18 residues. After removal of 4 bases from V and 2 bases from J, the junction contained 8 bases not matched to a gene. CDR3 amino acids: CASSAGTGVLTGANVLTF. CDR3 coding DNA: TGTGCCAGCAGTGCCGGGACAGGGGTTCTCACTGGGGCCAACGTCCTGACTTTC.

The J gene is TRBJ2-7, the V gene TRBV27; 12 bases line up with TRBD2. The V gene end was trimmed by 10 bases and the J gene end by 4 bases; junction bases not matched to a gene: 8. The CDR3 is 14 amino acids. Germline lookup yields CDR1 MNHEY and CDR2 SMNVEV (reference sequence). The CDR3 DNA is TGTGCCACAGCCCCAGGGACTAGCGGGTACGAGCAGTACTTC. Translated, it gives CATAPGTSGYEQYF.

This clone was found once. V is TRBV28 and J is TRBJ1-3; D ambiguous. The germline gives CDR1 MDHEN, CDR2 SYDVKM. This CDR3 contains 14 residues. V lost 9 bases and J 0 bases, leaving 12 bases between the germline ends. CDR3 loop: CASFTALSGNTIYF. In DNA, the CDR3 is TGTGCCAGTTTTACAGCACTCTCTGGAAACACCATATATTTT.